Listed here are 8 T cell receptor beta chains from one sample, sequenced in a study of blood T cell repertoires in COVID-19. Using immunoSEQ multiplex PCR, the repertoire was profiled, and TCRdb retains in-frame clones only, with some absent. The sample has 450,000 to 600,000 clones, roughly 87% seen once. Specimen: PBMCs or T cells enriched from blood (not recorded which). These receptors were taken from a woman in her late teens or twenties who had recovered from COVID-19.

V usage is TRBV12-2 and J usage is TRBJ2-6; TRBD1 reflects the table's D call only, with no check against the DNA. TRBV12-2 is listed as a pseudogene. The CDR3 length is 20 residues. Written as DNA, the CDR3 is TGTGCAAGTCGCTTCCCCATGAGCCCGGGACAGAGGGCCGGGGCCAACGTCCTGACTTTC. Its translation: CASRFPMSPGQRAGANVLTF.

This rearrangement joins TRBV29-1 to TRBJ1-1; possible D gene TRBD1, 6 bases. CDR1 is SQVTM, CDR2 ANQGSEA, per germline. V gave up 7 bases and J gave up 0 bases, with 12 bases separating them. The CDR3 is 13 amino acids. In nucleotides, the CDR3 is TGCAGCGCCGGGGACACTGTGAACACTGAAGCTTTCTTT. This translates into CSAGDTVNTEAFF. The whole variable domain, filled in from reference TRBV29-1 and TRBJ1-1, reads SAVISQKPSRDICQRGTSLTIQCQVDSQVTMMFWYRQQPGQSLTLIATANQGSEATYESGFVIDKFPISRPNLTFSTLTVSNMSPEDSSIYLCSAGDTVNTEAFFGQGTRLTVV.

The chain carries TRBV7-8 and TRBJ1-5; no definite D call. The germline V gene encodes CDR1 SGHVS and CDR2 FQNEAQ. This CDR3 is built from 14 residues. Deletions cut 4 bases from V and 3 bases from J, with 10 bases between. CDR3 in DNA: TGTGCCAGCAGCTCGGAGCGGTTCAATCAGCCCCAGCATTTT. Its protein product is CASSSERFNQPQHF.

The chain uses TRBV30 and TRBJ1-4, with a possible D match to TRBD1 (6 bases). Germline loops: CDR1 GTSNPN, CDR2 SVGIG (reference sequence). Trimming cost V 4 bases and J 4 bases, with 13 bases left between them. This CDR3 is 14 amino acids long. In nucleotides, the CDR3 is TGTGCCTGGAAGGGGGTCAGGGGTAATGAAAAACTGTTTTTT. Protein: CAWKGVRGNEKLFF.

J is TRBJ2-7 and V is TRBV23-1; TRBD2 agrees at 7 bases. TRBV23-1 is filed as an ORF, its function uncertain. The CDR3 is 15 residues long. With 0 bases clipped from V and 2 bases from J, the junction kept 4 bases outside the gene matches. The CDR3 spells CASSQSEGGTYEQYF. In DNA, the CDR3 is TGCGCCAGCAGTCAATCGGAGGGAGGGACCTACGAGCAGTACTTC.

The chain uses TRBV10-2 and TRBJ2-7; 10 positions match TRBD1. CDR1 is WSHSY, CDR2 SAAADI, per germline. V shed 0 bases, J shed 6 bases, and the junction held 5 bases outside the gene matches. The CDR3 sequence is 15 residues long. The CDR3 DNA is TGCGCCAGCAGTGAGTCGACGGGGGACAGGGGCGAGCAGTACTTC. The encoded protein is CASSESTGDRGEQYF.

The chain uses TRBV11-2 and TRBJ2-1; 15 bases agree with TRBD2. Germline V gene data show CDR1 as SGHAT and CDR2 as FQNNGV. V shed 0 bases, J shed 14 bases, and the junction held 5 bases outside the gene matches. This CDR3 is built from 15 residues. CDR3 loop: CASSLDGLAGGQEFF. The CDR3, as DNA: TGTGCCAGCAGCTTAGACGGACTAGCGGGGGGGCAGGAGTTCTTC.

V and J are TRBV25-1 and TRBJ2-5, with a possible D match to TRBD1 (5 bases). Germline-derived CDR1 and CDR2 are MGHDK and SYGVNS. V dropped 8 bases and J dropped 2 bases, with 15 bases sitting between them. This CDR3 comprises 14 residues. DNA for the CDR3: TGTGCCAGCCGGAGCAGGGCATATCAAGAGACCCAGTACTTC. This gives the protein CASRSRAYQETQYF.